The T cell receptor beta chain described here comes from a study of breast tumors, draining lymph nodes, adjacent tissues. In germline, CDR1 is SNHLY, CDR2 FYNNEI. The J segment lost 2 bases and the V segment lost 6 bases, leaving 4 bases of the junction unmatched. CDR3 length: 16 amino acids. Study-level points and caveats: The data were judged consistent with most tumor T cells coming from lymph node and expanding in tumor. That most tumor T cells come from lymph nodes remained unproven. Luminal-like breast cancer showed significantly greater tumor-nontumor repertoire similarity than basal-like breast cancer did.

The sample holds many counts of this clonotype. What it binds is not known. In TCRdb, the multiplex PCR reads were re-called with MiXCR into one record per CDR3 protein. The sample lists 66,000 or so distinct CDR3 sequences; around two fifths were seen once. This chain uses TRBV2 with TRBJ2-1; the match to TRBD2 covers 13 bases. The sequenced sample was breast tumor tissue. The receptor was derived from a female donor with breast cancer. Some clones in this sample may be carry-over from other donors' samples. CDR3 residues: CASRTSGRGTYNEQFF. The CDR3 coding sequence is TGTGCCAGCAGAACTAGCGGGAGGGGGACCTACAATGAGCAGTTCTTC.